These 15 T cell receptor beta chains came from one sample sequenced in a study of T cells after yellow fever vaccination. TCRdb analysed the 5' RACE reads with MiXCR anew, one entry per CDR3 protein. Of around 250,000 distinct CDR3 sequences listed, around 5.3% were seen once; the top ten hold roughly 3.4%. The sample here was CD4+ T cells sorted from PBMCs, taken on the day of the yellow fever booster vaccination. The receptors come from a man younger than 30 who received the YFV17D yellow fever vaccine.

This clonotype has only a few counts. The genes are TRBV18 and TRBJ2-3, with TRBD2 matching 11 bases. Losses at the gene ends were 6 bases for V and 7 bases for J; bases not matched to a gene: 12. This CDR3 comprises 16 residues. The germline CDR1 and CDR2 sequences are KGHSH and LQKENI. The CDR3 DNA reads as TGTGCCAGCTCGTCCTCGACTAGCGGGGCGTCATATACGCAGTATTTT. It specifies CASSSSTSGASYTQYF.

This clonotype came up many times. V usage is TRBV5-1 and J usage is TRBJ1-3; D is uncertain. CDR3 length equals 18 residues. V shed 0 bases and J shed 2 bases, with 18 bases lying between them. Germline loops: CDR1 SGHRS, CDR2 YFSETQ. CDR3 region: CASSLEVSFTGPGNTIYF. The CDR3 DNA sequence: TGCGCCAGCAGCTTGGAGGTCTCCTTTACGGGTCCTGGAAACACCATATATTTT.

This clonotype occurred a few times. This chain uses TRBV2 with TRBJ1-3; tentatively, D is TRBD1 (5 bases). The CDR3 totals 14 residues. V was pared by 6 bases and J by 4 bases, with 13 bases between. Germline V gene data show CDR1 as SNHLY and CDR2 as FYNNEI. The CDR3 bases are TGTGCCAGCAGGGCCGGGACTACCGGAAACACCATATATTTT. This gives the protein CASRAGTTGNTIYF.

This clonotype came up many times. The rearrangement joins TRBV7-9 to TRBJ2-7, with a tentative D call TRBD1 (5 bases). This CDR3 is built from 13 residues. Trimming removed 5 bases from V and 1 base from J, with 9 bases in between. The germline CDR1 and CDR2 sequences are SEHNR and FQNEAQ (reference sequence). CDR3 region: CASSRAGSYEQYV. CDR3 nucleotides: TGTGCCAGCAGCCGAGCAGGGTCCTACGAGCAGTACGTC.

This clonotype was seen a few times. The chain is built from TRBV20-1 and TRBJ2-1, with TRBD1 matching 8 bases. CDR3 length: 12 residues. The V gene's germline CDR1 is DFQATT and CDR2 SNEGSKA (reference sequence). V gave up 8 bases and J gave up 7 bases; unmatched junction bases: 7. CDR3 DNA: TGCAGTAAAGCCCGACAGGGGAATGAGCAGTTCTTC. It yields the protein CSKARQGNEQFF.

About this clonotype itself: This sequence may be a read error, since a much larger clone differs from it by one base. The chain carries TRBV20-1 and TRBJ2-5; 10 nucleotides match TRBD2. Per the germline V gene, CDR1 is DFQATT and CDR2 is SNEGSKA (reference sequence). The CDR3 sequence is 19 residues long. The CDR3 DNA reads as TGCAGTGCTAGCGGCCAGCGGGGGGGCAAATGGGAAAACCAAGAGTCCCAGTACTTC. As protein: CSASGQRGGKWENQESQYF.

The chain links TRBV5-1 to TRBJ2-5; TRBD1 is a possible D gene (6 bases). The CDR3 is 13 residues long. Per germline, CDR1 SGHRS and CDR2 YFSETQ. V was trimmed by 6 bases and J by 5 bases, leaving 14 bases between them. The CDR3 DNA reads TGCGCCAGCAACGAGGGGCAGGGGGAGACCCAGTACTTC. It encodes CASNEGQGETQYF.

In this sample, this clonotype turned up a few times. The chain links TRBV7-2 to TRBJ2-7; TRBD1 matches 10 bases. The J segment lost 4 bases and the V segment lost 6 bases, leaving 12 bases of the junction unmatched. CDR1 and CDR2 (germline): SGHTA, FQGNSA. This CDR3 region has 16 residues. CDR3 DNA: TGTGCCAGCAGTTTCAACCCCGGGACAGGGGAATACGAGCAGTACTTC. Its translation: CASSFNPGTGEYEQYF. Based on the CDR3 plus reference TRBV7-2 and TRBJ2-7, the full variable domain is GAGVSQSPSNKVTEKGKDVELRCDPISGHTALYWYRQSLGQGLEFLIYFQGNSAPDKSGLPSDRFSAERTGGSVSTLTIQRTQQEDSAVYLCASSFNPGTGEYEQYFGPGTRLTVT.

This clonotype has just a few counts. The chain has TRBV20-1 and TRBJ2-5; 8 bases line up with TRBD2. J lost 2 bases, V lost 0 bases, and 8 bases had no gene match. Germline V lookup: CDR1 DFQATT, CDR2 SNEGSKA (reference sequence). This CDR3 region has 16 residues. The CDR3 DNA is TGCAGTGCTAGAGACGTGTATAGCGGGGAGCAAGAGACCCAGTACTTC. Translated, it gives CSARDVYSGEQETQYF.

This clonotype was seen only a few times. The J gene is TRBJ1-1, the V gene TRBV12-3 or TRBV12-4; D is unresolved. The CDR3 is made up of 12 amino acids. Deletions cut 8 bases from V and 1 base from J, with 8 bases between. The CDR3 region has the DNA TGTGCCAGCGGAGTACAGAACACTGAAGCTTTCTTT. This translates into CASGVQNTEAFF.

V usage is TRBV11-2 and J usage is TRBJ1-2; D gene uncertain. The CDR3 is 14 amino acids. Per the germline V gene, CDR1 is SGHAT and CDR2 is FQNNGV. V was clipped by 2 bases and J by 4 bases, with 11 bases between them. CDR3 region: CASSLNLQIYGYTF. The CDR3 nucleotides read TGTGCCAGCAGCTTAAATTTACAGATCTATGGCTACACCTTC. The full variable domain, its missing parts supplied by reference TRBV11-2 and TRBJ1-2, is EAGVAQSPRYKIIEKRQSVAFWCNPISGHATLYWYQQILGQGPKLLIQFQNNGVVDDSQLPKDRFSAERLKGVDSTLKIQPAKLEDSAVYLCASSLNLQIYGYTFGSGTRLTVV.

This clonotype was counted many times. The chain employs TRBV5-1 and TRBJ2-1; D uncertain. The V end lost 6 bases, the J end lost 6 bases, and 13 bases lay between the germline ends. This CDR3 has 13 residues. The germline V gene has CDR1 SGHRS and CDR2 YFSETQ. This CDR3 is CASKIPGFNEQFF. CDR3 DNA: TGCGCCAGCAAGATCCCCGGTTTCAATGAGCAGTTCTTC.

Ten or more counts support this clonotype. V usage is TRBV4-3 and J usage is TRBJ1-2, with TRBD1 identical over 10 bases. The CDR3 has 15 residues. V lost 1 base and J lost 5; bases outside the gene matches: 4. Germline V gene sequence: CDR1 LGHNA, CDR2 YSLEER. The CDR3: CASSQVPGQGYGYTF. The DNA of the CDR3 is TGCGCCAGCAGCCAAGTACCGGGACAGGGGTATGGCTACACCTTC.

The chain joins TRBV7-2 to TRBJ2-1; D perhaps matches TRBD2 (7 bases). V lost 0 bases, J lost 6 bases, and 15 bases lay in between. Looked up from germline, CDR1 is SGHTA and CDR2 is FQGNSA. This CDR3 is built from 16 residues. CDR3 in amino acids: CASSLALTGGFNEQFF. Written as DNA, the CDR3 is TGTGCCAGCAGCTTAGCGCTGACGGGGGGCTTCAATGAGCAGTTCTTC.

The chain links TRBV6-5 to TRBJ1-2; D is perhaps TRBD1 (5 bases). V was trimmed by 5 bases and J by 6 bases, leaving 19 bases between them. CDR1 is MNHEY, CDR2 SVGAGI, per germline. The CDR3 loop spans 15 amino acids. The DNA for the CDR3 is TGTGCCAGCAGTCCTGGGGGTAGCCGGTGGAATGGCTACACCTTC. It specifies CASSPGGSRWNGYTF.